The sequence of this T cell receptor beta chain was determined in a study of T cell changes during pregnancy in multiple sclerosis. Repertoires were generated with immunoSEQ multiplex PCR, while TCRdb's copy carries only in-frame clones and drops some. This sample has tens of thousands of clones, with 75% to 95% found just once. The CDR3 has 16 residues. CDR1 is MNHEY, CDR2 SMNVEV, per germline (reference sequence). The ends were cut back, 0 bases at V and 9 bases at J, with 15 bases in the middle. The chain recombines TRBV27 with TRBJ1-6; D gene ambiguous. Sequences were derived from CD4+ T cells from peripheral blood mononuclear cells, sampled after pregnancy. This clonotype originated in a female donor in good health, enrolled as a control in a pregnancy study. CDR3 sequence reads: CASSLSSGSVPSPLHF. For the CDR3, the DNA is TGTGCCAGCAGTTTATCCTCCGGGTCTGTTCCTTCACCCCTCCACTTT.